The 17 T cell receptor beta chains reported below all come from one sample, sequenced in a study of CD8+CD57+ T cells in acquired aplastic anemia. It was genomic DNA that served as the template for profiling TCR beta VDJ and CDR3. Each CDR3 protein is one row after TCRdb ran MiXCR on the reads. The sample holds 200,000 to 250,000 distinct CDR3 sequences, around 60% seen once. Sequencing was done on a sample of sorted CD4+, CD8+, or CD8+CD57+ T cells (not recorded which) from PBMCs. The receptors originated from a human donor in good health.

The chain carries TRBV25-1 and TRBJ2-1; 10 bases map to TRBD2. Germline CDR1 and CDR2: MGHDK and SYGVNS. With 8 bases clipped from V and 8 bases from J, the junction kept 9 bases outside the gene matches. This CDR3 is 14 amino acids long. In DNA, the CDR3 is TGTGCCAGCCAAGCGGGGGGGTCGTACGATGAGCAGTTCTTC. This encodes CASQAGGSYDEQFF. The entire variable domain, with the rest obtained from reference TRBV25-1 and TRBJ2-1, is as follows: EADIYQTPRYLVIGTGKKITLECSQTMGHDKMYWYQQDPGMELHLIHYSYGVNSTEKGDLSSESTVSRIRTEHFPLTLESARPSHTSQYLCASQAGGSYDEQFFGPGTRLTVL.

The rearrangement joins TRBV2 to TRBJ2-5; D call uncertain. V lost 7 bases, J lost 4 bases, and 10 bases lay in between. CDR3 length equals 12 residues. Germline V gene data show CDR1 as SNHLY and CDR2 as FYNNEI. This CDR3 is CASNRIRETQYF. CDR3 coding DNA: TGTGCCAGCAATCGGATAAGAGAGACCCAGTACTTC.

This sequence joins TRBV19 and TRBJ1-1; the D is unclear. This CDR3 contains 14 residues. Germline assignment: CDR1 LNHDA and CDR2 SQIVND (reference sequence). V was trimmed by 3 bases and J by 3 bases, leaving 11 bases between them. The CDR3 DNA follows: TGTGCCAGTAGTATCGGCAGCTACTACACTGAAGCTTTCTTT. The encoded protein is CASSIGSYYTEAFF. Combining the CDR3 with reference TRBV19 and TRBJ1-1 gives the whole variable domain DGGITQSPKYLFRKEGQNVTLSCEQNLNHDAMYWYRQDPGQGLRLIYYSQIVNDFQKGDIAEGYSVSREKKESFPLTVTSAQKNPTAFYLCASSIGSYYTEAFFGQGTRLTVV.

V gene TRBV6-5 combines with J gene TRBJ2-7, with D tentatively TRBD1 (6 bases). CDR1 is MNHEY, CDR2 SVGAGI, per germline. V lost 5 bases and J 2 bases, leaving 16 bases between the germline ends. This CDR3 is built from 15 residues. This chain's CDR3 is CASSPGGQGPYEQYF. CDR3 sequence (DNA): TGTGCCAGCAGTCCGGGCGGGCAGGGGCCCTACGAGCAGTACTTC.

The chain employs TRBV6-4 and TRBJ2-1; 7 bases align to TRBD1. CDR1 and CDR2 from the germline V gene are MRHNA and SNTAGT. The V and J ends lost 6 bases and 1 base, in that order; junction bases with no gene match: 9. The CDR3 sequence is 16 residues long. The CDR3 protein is CASSHEGGGSYNEQFF. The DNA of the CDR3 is TGTGCCAGCAGCCACGAAGGGGGCGGTTCCTACAATGAGCAGTTCTTC.

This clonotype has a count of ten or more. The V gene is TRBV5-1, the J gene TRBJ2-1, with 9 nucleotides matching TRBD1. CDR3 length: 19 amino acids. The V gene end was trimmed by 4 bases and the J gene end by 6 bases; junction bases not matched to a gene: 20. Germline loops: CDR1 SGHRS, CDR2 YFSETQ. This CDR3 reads CASSRTGGSKFVLVNEQFF. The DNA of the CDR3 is TGCGCCAGCAGCCGTACAGGGGGCAGTAAGTTTGTGCTAGTCAATGAGCAGTTCTTC.

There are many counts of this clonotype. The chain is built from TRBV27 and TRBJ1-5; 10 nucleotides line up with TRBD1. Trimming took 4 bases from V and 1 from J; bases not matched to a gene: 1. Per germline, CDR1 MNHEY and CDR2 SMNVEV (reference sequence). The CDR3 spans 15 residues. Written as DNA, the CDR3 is TGTGCCAGCAGTTGGACAGGGGGAAGCAATCAGCCCCAGCATTTT. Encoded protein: CASSWTGGSNQPQHF.

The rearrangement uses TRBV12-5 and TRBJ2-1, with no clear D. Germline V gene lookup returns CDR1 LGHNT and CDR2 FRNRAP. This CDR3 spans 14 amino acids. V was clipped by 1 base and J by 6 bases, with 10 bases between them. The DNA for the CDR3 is TGTGCTAGTGGTTTGGGTCCCCCACCCAATGAGCAGTTCTTC. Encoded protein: CASGLGPPPNEQFF.

The CDR3 sequence is CASSSTGAGGFF. In DNA form, the CDR3 reads TGTGCCAGCAGCTCTACAGGCGCCGGTGGGTTCTTC. The rearrangement links TRBV7-9 to TRBJ2-1, with D perhaps TRBD1 (5 bases). V was trimmed by 4 bases and J by 15 bases, leaving 16 bases between them. Germline CDR1 reads SEHNR; CDR2 reads FQNEAQ (reference sequence). CDR3 length equals 12 residues.

The CDR3 DNA is TGTGCCAGCAGCCCCCTGTGGGGGACAGGGCGTTCCGAGCAGTACTTC. It codes for CASSPLWGTGRSEQYF. The V gene is TRBV7-9, the J gene TRBJ2-7, with TRBD1 matching over 9 bases. This CDR3 has 16 residues. Germline values: CDR1 SEHNR, CDR2 FQNEAQ (reference sequence). V lost 5 bases and J lost 6; bases outside the gene matches: 14.

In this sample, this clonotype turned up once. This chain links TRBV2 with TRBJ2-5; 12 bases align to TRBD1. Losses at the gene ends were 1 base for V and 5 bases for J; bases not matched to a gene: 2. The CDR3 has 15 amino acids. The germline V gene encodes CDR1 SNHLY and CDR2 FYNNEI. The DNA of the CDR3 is TGTGCCAGCAGTGAAGAGGGGACAGGGGGCGAGACCCAGTACTTC. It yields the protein CASSEEGTGGETQYF.

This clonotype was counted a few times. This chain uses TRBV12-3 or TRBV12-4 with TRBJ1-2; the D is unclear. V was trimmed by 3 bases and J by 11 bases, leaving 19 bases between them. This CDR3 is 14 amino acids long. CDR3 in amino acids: CASSLPGFQPRYTF. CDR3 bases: TGTGCCAGCAGTTTGCCCGGCTTTCAACCGAGGTACACCTTC.

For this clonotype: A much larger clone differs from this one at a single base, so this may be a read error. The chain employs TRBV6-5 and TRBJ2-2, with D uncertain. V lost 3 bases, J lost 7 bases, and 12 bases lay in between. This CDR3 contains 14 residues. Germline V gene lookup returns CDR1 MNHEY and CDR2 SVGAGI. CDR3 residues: CASSYVQDGGELFF. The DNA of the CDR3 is TGTGCCAGCAGTTATGTTCAGGACGGCGGGGAGCTGTTTTTT.

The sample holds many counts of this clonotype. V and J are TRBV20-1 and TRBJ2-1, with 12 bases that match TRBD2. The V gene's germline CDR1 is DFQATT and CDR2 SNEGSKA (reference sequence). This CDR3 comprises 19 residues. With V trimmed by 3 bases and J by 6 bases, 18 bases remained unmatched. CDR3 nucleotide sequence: TGCAGTGCTAGGGTCTTCGGCCTAGCGGGGGGGCGATCTATCAATGAGCAGTTCTTC. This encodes CSARVFGLAGGRSINEQFF.

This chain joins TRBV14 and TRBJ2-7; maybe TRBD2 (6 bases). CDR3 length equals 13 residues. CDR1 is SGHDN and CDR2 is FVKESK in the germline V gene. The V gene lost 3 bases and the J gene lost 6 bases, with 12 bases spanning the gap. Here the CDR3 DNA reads TGTGCCAGCAGCCAGACTAGGGGTTCCGAGCAGTACTTC. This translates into CASSQTRGSEQYF.

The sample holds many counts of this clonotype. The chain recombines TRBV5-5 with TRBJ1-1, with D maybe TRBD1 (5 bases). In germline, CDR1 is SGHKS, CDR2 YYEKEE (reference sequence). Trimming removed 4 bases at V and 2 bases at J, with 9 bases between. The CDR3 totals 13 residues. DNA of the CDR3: TGTGCCAGCAGCACAGGACACAACACTGAAGCTTTCTTT. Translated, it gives CASSTGHNTEAFF.

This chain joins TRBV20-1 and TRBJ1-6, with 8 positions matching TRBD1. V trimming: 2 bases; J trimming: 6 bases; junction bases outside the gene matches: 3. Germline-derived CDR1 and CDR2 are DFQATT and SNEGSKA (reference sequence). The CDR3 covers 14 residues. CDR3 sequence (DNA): TGCAGTGCTAGACCGACAGGGGCTAATTCACCCCTCCACTTT. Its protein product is CSARPTGANSPLHF.